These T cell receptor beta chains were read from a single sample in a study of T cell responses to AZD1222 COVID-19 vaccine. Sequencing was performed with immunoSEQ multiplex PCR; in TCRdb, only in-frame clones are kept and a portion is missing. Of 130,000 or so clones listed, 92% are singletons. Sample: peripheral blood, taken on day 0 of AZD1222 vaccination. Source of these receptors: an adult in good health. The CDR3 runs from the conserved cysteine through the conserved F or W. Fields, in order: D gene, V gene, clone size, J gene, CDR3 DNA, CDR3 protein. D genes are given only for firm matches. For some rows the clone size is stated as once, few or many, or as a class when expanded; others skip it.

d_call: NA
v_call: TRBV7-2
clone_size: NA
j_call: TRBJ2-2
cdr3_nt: TGTGCCAGCAGCTCCCTGGCGAAACAGAACACCGGGGAGCTGTTTTTT
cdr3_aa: CASSSLAKQNTGELFF

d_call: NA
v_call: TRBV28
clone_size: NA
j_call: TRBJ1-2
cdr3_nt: TGTGCCAGCAGCCGGGGAGGGCCCTATGGCTACACCTTC
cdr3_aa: CASSRGGPYGYTF

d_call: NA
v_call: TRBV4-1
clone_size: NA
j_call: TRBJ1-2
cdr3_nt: TGCGCCAGCAGCCAAGTATGGGGGCCCGCCGCTAACTATGGCTACACCTTC
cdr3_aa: CASSQVWGPAANYGYTF

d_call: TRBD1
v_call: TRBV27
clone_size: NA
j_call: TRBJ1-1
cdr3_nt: TGTGCCAGCAGTTGGGGGGACAGGAACACTGAAGCTTTCTTT
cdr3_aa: CASSWGDRNTEAFF

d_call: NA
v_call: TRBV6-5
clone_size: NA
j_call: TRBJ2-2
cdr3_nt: TGTGCCAGCAGTTATCAGCCTGGGAACACCGGGGAGCTGTTTTTT
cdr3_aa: CASSYQPGNTGELFF

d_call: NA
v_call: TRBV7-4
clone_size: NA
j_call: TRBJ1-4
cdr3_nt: TGTGCCAGCATACGGGCCCATGAAAAACTGTTTTTT
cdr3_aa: CASIRAHEKLFF

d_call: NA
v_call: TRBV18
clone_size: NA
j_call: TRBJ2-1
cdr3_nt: TGTGCCAGCTCACCTCAACAGGGGGGGTACTACAATGAGCAGTTCTTC
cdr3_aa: CASSPQQGGYYNEQFF

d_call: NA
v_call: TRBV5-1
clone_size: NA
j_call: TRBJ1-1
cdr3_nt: TGCGCCAGCAGCTCATCCACAGGTGGGAACACTGAAGCTTTCTTT
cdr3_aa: CASSSSTGGNTEAFF

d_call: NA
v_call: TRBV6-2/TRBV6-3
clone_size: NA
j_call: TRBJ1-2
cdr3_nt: TGTGCCAGCAGTTACTCTACCAGCCACTATGGCTACACCTTC
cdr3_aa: CASSYSTSHYGYTF

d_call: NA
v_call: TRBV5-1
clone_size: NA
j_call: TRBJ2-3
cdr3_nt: TGCGCCAGCAGCCCCGCAGGGTTCATTGGCACAGATACGCAGTATTTT
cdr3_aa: CASSPAGFIGTDTQYF

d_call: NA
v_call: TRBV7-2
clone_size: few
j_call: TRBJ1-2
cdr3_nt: TGTGCCAGCAGCTTAAATTTCGGACAACTCTATGGCTACACCTTC
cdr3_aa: CASSLNFGQLYGYTF

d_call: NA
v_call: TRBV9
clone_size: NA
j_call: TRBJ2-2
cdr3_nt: TGTGCCAGCAGCGTACGTGGGGGGAACACCGGGGAGCTGTTTTTT
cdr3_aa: CASSVRGGNTGELFF

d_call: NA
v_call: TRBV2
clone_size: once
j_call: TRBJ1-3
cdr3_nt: TGTGCCAGCAGTGAATCGGGACAAAGAAGAAACACCATATATTTT
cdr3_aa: CASSESGQRRNTIYF

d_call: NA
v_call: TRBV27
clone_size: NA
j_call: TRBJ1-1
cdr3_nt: TGTGCCAGTGGGACGGGAAGGACCGACGGAGCTTTCTTT
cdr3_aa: CASGTGRTDGAFF

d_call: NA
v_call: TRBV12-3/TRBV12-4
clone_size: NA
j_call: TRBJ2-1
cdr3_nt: TGTGCCAGCCAAACCGGATATGAGCAGTTCTTC
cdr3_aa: CASQTGYEQFF

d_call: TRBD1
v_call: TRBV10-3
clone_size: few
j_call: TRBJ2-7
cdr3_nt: TGTGCCATCAGCCGAGGGACAGGGGCCTACGAGCAGTACTTC
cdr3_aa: CAISRGTGAYEQYF

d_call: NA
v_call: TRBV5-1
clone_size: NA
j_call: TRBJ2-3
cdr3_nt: TGCGCCAGCAGCTCGGGTCTCTCCACAGATACGCAGTATTTT
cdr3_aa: CASSSGLSTDTQYF

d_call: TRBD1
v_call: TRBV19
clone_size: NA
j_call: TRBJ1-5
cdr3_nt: TGTGCCAGTAGTAGACAGGGGGAGGGCAATCAGCCCCAGCATTTT
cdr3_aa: CASSRQGEGNQPQHF

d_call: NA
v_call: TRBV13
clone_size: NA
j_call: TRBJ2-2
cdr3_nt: TGTGCCAGCAGCCTGAACCCCGGGGAGCTGTTTTTT
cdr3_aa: CASSLNPGELFF

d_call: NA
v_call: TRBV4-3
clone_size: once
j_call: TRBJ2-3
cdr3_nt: TGCGCCAGCAGCCAAGGGTCAGGGGGGAGCACAGATACGCAGTATTTT
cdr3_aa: CASSQGSGGSTDTQYF

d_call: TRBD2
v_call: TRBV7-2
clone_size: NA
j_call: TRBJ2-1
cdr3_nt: TGTGCCAGCAGCTTAAAATCTGGGCTAGCGGGGTATGAGCAGTTCTTC
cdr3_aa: CASSLKSGLAGYEQFF

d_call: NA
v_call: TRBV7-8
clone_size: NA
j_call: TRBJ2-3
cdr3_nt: TGTGCCAGCCTGAGCACAGATACGCAGTATTTT
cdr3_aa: CASLSTDTQYF

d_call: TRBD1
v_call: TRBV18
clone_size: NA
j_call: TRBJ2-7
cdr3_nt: TGTGCCAGCTCTCCGGACAGGGCGCGCGAGCAGTACTTC
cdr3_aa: CASSPDRAREQYF

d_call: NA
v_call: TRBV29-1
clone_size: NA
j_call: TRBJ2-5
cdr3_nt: TGCAGCGTTGTTAGCGAAGAGACCCAGTACTTC
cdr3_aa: CSVVSEETQYF

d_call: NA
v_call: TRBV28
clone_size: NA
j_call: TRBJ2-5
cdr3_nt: TGTGCCAGCAATCTTAGGGGGAATCAAGAGACCCAGTACTTC
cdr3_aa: CASNLRGNQETQYF

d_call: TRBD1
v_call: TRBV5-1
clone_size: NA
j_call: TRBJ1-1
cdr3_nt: TGCGCCAGCAGCCCCGGGACAGGGAGCACTGAAGCTTTCTTT
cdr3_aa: CASSPGTGSTEAFF

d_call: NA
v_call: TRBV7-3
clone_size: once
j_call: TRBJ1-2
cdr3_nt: TGTGCCAGCAGCTTAGGTCCGGGGGCGGATGGCTACACCTTC
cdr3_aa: CASSLGPGADGYTF

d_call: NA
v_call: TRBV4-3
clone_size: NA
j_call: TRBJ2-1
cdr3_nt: TGCGCCAGCAGCCAAGATCTAGGAGGGTACCCCTACAATGAGCAGTTCTTC
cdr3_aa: CASSQDLGGYPYNEQFF

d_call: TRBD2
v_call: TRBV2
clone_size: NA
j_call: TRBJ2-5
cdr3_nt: TGTGCCAGCAGCGTGGAGCGGGGGGACTCCCAAGAGACCCAGTACTTC
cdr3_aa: CASSVERGDSQETQYF

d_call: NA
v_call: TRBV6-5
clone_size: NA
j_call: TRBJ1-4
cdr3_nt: TGTGCCAGCAGTTTCAACCGTAGGGAAAAACTGTTTTTT
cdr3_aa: CASSFNRREKLFF

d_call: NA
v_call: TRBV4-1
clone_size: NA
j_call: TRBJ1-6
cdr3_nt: TGCGCCAGCAGCCAAGAGATAAGCTCCTATAATTCACCCCTCCACTTT
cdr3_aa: CASSQEISSYNSPLHF

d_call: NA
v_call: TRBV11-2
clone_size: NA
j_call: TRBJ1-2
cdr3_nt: TGTGCCAGCAGCTTTAGTCCCACGTATGGCTACACCTTC
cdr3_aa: CASSFSPTYGYTF

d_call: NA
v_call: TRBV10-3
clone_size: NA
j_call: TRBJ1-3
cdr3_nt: TGTGCCATCAGTGCTGACTCTGGAAACACCATATATTTT
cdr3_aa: CAISADSGNTIYF

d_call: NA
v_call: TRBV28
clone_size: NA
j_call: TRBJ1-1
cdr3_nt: TGTGCCAGCAGTTCCCACAGCCAGGGGAACACTGAAGCTTTCTTT
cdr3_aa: CASSSHSQGNTEAFF

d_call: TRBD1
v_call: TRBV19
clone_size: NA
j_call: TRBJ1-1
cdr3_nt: TGTGCCAGTTCGGGACAGCTGAACACTGAAGCTTTCTTT
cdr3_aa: CASSGQLNTEAFF

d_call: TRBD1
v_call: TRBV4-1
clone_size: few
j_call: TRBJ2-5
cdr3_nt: TGCGCCAGCAGCCCCCGCGGACAGGGGCGAATCGAAGAGACCCAGTACTTC
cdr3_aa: CASSPRGQGRIEETQYF

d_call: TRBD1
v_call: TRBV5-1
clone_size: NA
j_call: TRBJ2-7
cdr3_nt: TGCGCCAGCAGGATGACAGGGGGCTTGACCTACGAGCAGTACTTC
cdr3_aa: CASRMTGGLTYEQYF

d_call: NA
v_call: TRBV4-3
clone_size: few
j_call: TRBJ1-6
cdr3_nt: TGCGCCAGCAGCCAAGATTCCGGGATCGGGACACCCCTCCACTTT
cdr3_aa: CASSQDSGIGTPLHF

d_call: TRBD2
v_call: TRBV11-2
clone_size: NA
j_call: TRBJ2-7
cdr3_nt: TGTGCCAGTGCCCCCGGGATAGCGGGCTACGAGCAGTACTTC
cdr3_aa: CASAPGIAGYEQYF

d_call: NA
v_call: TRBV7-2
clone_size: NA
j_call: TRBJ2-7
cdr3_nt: TGTGCCAGCAGCTTAGGTAGCGGTAGGATACCCTACGAGCAGTACTTC
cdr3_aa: CASSLGSGRIPYEQYF

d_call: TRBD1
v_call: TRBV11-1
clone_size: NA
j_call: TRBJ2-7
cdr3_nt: TGTGCCAGCAGCTTCGCCGGGACAGGGACCTACGAGCAGTACTTC
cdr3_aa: CASSFAGTGTYEQYF